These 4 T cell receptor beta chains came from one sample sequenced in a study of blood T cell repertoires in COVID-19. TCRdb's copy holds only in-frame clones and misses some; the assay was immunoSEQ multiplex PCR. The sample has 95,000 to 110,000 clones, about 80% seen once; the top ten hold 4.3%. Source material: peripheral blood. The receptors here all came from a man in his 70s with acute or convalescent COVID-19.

The CDR3 spells CASSPLYEQYF. DNA for the CDR3: TGTGCCAGCTCACCTCTTTACGAGCAGTACTTC. The J gene is TRBJ2-7, the V gene TRBV18; D unclear. The CDR3 loop spans 11 amino acids. The germline V and J ends were trimmed by 3 bases and 4 bases, with 4 bases remaining between them. Germline V gene data show CDR1 as KGHSH and CDR2 as LQKENI.

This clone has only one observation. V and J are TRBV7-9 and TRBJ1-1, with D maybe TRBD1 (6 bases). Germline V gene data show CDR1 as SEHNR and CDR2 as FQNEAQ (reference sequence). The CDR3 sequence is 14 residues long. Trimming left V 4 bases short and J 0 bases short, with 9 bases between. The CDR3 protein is CASSYGQLNTEAFF. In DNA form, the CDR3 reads TGTGCCAGCAGCTACGGACAGTTGAACACTGAAGCTTTCTTT.

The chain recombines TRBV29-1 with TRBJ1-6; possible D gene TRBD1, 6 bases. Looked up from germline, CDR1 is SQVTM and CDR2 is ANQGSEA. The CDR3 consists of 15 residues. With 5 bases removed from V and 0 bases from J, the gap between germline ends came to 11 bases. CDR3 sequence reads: CSVRQESSYNSPLHF. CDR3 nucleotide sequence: TGCAGCGTTCGACAGGAAAGCTCCTATAATTCACCCCTCCACTTT.

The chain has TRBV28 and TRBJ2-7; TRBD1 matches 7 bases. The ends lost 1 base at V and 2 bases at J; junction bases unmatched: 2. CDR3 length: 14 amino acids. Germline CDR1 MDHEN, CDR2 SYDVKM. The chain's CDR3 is CASSLSTGAYEQYF. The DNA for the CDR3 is TGTGCCAGCAGTTTATCCACAGGGGCCTACGAGCAGTACTTC.